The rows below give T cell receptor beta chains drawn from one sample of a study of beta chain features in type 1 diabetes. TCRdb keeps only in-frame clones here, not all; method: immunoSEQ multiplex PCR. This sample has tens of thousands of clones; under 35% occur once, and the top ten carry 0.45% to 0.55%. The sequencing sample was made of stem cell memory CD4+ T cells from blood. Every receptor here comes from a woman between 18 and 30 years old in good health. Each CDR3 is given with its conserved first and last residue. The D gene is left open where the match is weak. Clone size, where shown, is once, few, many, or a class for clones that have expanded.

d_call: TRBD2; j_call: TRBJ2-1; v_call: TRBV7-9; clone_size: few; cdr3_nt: TGTGCCAGCAGCTTACGGGGGGATGAGCAGTTCTTC; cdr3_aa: CASSLRGDEQFF
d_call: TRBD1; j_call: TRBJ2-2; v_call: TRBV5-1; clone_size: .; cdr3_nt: TGCGCCAGCAGCTTGGCCGGGACAGGGTCGGCCGGGGAGCTGTTTTTT; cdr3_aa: CASSLAGTGSAGELFF
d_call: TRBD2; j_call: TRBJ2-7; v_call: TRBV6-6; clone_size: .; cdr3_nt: TGTGCCAGCACCGTAGCGGGGGAAGACTACGAGCAGTACTTC; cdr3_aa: CASTVAGEDYEQYF
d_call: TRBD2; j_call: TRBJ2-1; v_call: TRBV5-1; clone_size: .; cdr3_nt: TGCGCCAGCAGCCCCACTAGCGGGACTCTAAACAATGAGCAGTTCTTC; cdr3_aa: CASSPTSGTLNNEQFF
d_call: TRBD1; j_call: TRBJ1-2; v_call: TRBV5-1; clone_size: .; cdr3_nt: TGCGCCAGCAGCCCGGGACAGGCCTATGGCTACACCTTC; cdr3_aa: CASSPGQAYGYTF
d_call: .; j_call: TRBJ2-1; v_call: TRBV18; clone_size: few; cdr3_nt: TGTGCCAGCTCACCACCTGGACAGACCCTCTACAATGAGCAGTTCTTC; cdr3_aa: CASSPPGQTLYNEQFF
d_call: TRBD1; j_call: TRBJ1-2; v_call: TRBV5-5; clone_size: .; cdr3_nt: TGTGCCAGCAGCCCAAGGACAGGGTGGTATGGCTACACCTTC; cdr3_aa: CASSPRTGWYGYTF
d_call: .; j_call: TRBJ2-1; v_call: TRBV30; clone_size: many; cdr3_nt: TGTGCCTGGAGCCCTAAATCAACCCGATGGTGGCAGTTCTTC; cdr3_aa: CAWSPKSTRWWQFF
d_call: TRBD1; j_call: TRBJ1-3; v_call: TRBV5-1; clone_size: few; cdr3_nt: TGCGCCAGCAGCCCCGGGACAGCGAGCTCTGGAAACACCATATATTTT; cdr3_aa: CASSPGTASSGNTIYF
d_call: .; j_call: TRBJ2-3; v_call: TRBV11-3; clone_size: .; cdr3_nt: TGTGCCAGCAGCTTCGGCAGGGTTGGTGATACGCAGTATTTT; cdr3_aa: CASSFGRVGDTQYF
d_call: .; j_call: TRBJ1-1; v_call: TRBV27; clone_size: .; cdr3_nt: TGTGCCAGCAGTGAGGCCGCGAACACTGAAGCTTTCTTT; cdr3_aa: CASSEAANTEAFF
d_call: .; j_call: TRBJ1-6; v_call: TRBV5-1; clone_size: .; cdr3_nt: TGCGCCAGCAGCTTGGATGTACAGCCACCCCTCCACTTT; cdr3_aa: CASSLDVQPPLHF
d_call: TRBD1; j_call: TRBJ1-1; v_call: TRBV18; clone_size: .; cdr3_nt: TGTGCCAGCTCACAGGACAGGGCGAACACTGAAGCTTTCTTT; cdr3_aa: CASSQDRANTEAFF
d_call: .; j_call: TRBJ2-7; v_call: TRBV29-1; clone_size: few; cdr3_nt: TGCAGCGTTGAGGGACATCGCTACGAGCAGTACTTC; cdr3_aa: CSVEGHRYEQYF
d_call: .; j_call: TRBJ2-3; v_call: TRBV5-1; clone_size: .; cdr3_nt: TGCGCCAGCAATGGGGCCACAACTAGCACAGATACGCAGTATTTT; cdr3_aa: CASNGATTSTDTQYF
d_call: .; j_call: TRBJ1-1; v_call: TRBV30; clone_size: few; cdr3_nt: TGTGCCTGGAGCCCCGTGAGTTGGGCTTTCTTT; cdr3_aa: CAWSPVSWAFF
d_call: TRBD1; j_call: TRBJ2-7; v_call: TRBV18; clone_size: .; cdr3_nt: TGTGCCAGCTCACCGAGGACAGGGGCGTCCTACGAGCAGTACTTC; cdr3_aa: CASSPRTGASYEQYF
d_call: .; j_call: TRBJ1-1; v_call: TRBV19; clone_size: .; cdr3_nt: TGTGCCAGTAGTCTGAGGGGGGGCACTGAAGCTTTCTTT; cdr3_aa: CASSLRGGTEAFF
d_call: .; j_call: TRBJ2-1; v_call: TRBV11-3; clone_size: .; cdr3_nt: TGTGCCAGCGTGCTTAGCGCATCCTACAATGAGCAGTTCTTC; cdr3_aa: CASVLSASYNEQFF
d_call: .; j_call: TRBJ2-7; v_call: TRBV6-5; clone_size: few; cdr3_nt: TGTGCCAGCAGTTACTCGAACCCCGGGAGCTACGAGCAGTACTTC; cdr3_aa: CASSYSNPGSYEQYF
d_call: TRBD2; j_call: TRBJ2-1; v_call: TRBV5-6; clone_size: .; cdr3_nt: TGTGCCAGCAGCTTACCCAAGCGGGAGGGCTACAATGAGCAGTTCTTC; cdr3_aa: CASSLPKREGYNEQFF
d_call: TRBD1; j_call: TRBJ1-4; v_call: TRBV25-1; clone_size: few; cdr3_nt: TGTGCCAGCAGTGCGACAGGGTGGGGCGAAAAACTGTTTTTT; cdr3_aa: CASSATGWGEKLFF
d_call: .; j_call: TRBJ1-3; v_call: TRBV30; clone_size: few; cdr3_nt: TGTGCCTGGAACAGGGAAACTGGAAACACCATATATTTT; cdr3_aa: CAWNRETGNTIYF
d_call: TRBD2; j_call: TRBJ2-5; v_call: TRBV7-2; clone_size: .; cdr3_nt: TGTGCCAGCAGCCCAACTAGCGGCCAAGAGACCCAGTACTTC; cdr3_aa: CASSPTSGQETQYF
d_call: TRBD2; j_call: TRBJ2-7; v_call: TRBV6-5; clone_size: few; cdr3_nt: TGTGCCAGCAGTTACTCACGACTAGCGGGAGGAAGGCAGTACTTC; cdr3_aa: CASSYSRLAGGRQYF
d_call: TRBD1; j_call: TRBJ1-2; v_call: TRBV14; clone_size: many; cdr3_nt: TGTGCCAGCAGCCGGGACAGCTATGGCTACACCTTC; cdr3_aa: CASSRDSYGYTF
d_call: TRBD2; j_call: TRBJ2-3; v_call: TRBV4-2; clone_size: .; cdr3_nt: TGTGCCAGCAGCCGCCGGACTAGCGGGGGGGCGACCCATAGCACAGATACGCAGTATTTT; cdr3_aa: CASSRRTSGGATHSTDTQYF
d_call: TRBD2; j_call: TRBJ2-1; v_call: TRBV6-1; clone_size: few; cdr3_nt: TGTGCCAGCAGAGCCGGGACTAGCAGCAATGAGCAGTTCTTC; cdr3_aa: CASRAGTSSNEQFF
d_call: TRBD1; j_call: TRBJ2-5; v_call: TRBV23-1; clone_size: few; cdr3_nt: TGCGCCAGCACTCAAGAACAGGGGTTGAAAGAGACCCAGTACTTC; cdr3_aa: CASTQEQGLKETQYF
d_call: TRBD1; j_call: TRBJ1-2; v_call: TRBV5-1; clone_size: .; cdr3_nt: TGCGCCAGCAGCTTACCCGCAGGGGGCCTCGACTATGGCTACACCTTC; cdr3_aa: CASSLPAGGLDYGYTF
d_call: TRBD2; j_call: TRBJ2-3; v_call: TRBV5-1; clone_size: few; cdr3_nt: TGCGCCAGCAGCCCGACCGGGACTATCGCGGATACGCAGTATTTT; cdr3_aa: CASSPTGTIADTQYF
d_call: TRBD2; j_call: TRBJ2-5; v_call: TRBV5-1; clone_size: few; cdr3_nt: TGCGCCAGCAGCACCCTCGGGACTAACAGAGAGACCCAGTACTTC; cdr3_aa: CASSTLGTNRETQYF
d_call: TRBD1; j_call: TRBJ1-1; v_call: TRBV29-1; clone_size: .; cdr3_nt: TGCAGCGTTGGAGGGACAGCTTTTGAAGGAGGCACTGAAGCTTTCTTT; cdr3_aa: CSVGGTAFEGGTEAFF
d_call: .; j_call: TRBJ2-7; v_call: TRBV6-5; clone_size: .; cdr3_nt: TGTGCCAGCAGTTACACCGGCAGGAGGACCTACGAGCAGTACTTC; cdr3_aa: CASSYTGRRTYEQYF
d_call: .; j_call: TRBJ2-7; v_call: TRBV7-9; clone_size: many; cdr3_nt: TGTGCCAGCATGGCCGGGACTGCCTCCTACGAGCAGTACTTC; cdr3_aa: CASMAGTASYEQYF
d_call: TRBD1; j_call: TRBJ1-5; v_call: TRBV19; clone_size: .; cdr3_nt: TGTGCCAGTCATGACAGGGGCTATGACAATCAGCCCCAGCATTTT; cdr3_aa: CASHDRGYDNQPQHF
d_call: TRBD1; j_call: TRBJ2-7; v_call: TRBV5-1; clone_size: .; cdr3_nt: TGCGCCAGCAGCGGGGGATCCGGGACAGGGAGCGAGCAGTACTTC; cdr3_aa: CASSGGSGTGSEQYF
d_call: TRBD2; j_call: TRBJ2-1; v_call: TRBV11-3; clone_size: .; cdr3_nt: TGTGCCAGCAGCCTGGGACTAGCGGGAAGCAATGAGCAGTTCTTC; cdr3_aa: CASSLGLAGSNEQFF
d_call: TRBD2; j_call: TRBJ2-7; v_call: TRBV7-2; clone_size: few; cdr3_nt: TGTGCCAGCAGCCCCTCGAGCGGGGGTTACGAGCAGTACTTC; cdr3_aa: CASSPSSGGYEQYF
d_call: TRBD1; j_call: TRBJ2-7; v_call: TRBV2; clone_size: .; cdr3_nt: TGTGCCAGCAGTGAACCAGGACAGGGGACCCACGAGCAGTACTTC; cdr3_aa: CASSEPGQGTHEQYF
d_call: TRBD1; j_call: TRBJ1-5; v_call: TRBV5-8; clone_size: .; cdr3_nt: TGTGCCAGCAGCTTGGGAGTCACCCCACAGGGGGATCAGCCCCAGCATTTT; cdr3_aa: CASSLGVTPQGDQPQHF
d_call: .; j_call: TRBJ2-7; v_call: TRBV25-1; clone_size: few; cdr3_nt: TGTGCCAGCAGTGACCCCGGGACTCTATCCGAGCAGTACTTC; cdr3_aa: CASSDPGTLSEQYF
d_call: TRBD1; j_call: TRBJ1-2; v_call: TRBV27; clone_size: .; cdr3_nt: TGTGCCAGCAGTTTAGTAGGGACAGCCTATGGCTACACCTTC; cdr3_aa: CASSLVGTAYGYTF
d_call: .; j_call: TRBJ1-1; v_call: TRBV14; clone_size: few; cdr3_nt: TGTGCCAGCCTAAGAAGGGGGGGGCCTAATGAAGCTTTCTTT; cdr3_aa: CASLRRGGPNEAFF
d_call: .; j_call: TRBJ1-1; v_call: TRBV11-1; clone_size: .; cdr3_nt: TGTGCCAGCAGCTTCCAAACCCGGGACACTGAAGCTTTCTTT; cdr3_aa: CASSFQTRDTEAFF
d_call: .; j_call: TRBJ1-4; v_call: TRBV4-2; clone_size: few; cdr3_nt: TGTGCCAGCAGCCAAAATTATCAGGGGACTAATGAAAAACTGTTTTTT; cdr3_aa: CASSQNYQGTNEKLFF
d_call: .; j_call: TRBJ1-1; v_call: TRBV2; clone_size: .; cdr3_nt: TGTGCCAGCAGGTCGACAGGGAACACTGAAGCTTTCTTT; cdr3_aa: CASRSTGNTEAFF
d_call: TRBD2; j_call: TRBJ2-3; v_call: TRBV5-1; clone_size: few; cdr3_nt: TGCGCCAGCCGTTTGGCGGGAGGGAACACAGATACGCAGTATTTT; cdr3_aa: CASRLAGGNTDTQYF
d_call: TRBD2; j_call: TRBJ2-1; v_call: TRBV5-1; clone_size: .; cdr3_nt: TGCGCCAGCAGCCTCGCCGGTGCGGGGGGGCAGAATGAGCAGTTCTTC; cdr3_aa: CASSLAGAGGQNEQFF
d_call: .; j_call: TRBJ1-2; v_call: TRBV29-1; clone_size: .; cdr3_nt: TGCAGCGTTCACAGTTTTAACTATGGCTACACCTTC; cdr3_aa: CSVHSFNYGYTF
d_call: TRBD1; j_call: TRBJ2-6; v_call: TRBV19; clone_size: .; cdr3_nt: TGTGCCAGCAAGGGGGCGGCTGGGGCCAACGTCCTGACTTTC; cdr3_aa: CASKGAAGANVLTF
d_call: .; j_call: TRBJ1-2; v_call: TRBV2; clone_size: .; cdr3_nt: TGTGCCAGCAGTGAAGGCAGGGAATCTGGCTACACCTTC; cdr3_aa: CASSEGRESGYTF